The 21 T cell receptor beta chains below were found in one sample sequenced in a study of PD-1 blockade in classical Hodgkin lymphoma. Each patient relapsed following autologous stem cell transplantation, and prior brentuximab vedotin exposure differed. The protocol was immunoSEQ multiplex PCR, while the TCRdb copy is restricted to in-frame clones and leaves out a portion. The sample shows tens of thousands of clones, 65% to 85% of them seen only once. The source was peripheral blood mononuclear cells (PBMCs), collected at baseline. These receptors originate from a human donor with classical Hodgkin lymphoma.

The CDR3: CASSGGTGVLSKHEQFF. For the CDR3, the DNA is TGTGCCAGCAGTGGGGGGACAGGGGTCCTTTCTAAGCATGAGCAGTTCTTC. The chain has TRBV6-1 and TRBJ2-1; 10 nucleotides align to TRBD1. CDR1 and CDR2 from the germline V gene are MNHNS and SASEGT. V shed 4 bases and J 8 bases; nucleotides not matched to a gene: 14. The CDR3 spans 17 residues.

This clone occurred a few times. CDR3 coding DNA: TGTGCCAGCAGCTTGGGACAGATGGGAAACACCATATATTTT. It encodes CASSLGQMGNTIYF. The rearrangement uses TRBV11-2 and TRBJ1-3, with 7 bases that match TRBD1. Unmatched junction bases numbered 3, after V lost 3 bases and J lost 4 bases. Germline V gene lookup returns CDR1 SGHAT and CDR2 FQNNGV. The CDR3 sequence is 14 residues long.

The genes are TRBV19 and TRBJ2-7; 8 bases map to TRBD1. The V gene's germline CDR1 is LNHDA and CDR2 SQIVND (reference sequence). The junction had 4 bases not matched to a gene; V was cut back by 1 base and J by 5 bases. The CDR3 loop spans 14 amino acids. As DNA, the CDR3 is TGTGCCAGTAGTATAGGCAGGGGGCGGAACGAGCAGTACTTC. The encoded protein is CASSIGRGRNEQYF.

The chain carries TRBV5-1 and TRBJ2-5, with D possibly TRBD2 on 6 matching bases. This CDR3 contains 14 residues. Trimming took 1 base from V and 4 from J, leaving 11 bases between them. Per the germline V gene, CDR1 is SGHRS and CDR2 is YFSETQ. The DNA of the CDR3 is TGCGCCAGCAGCTTGTTTTCCGGGAGAGAGACCCAGTACTTC. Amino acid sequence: CASSLFSGRETQYF.

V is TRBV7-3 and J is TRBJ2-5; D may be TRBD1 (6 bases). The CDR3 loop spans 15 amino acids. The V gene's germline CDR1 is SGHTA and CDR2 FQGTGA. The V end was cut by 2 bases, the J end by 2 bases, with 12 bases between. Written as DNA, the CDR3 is TGTGCCAGCAGCTTAGCCGGGACAAGACAAGAGACCCAGTACTTC. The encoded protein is CASSLAGTRQETQYF.

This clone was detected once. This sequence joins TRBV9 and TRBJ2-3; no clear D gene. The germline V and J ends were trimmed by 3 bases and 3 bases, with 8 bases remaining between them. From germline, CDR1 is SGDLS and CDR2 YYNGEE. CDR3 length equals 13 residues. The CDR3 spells CASSAQTTDTQYF. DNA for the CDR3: TGTGCCAGCAGCGCCCAAACTACAGATACGCAGTATTTT.

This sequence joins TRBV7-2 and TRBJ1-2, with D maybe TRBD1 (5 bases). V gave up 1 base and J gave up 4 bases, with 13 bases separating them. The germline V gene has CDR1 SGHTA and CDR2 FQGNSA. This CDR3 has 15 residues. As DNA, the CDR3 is TGTGCCAGCAGCTTAGTTCAGGAGGGGATCTATGGCTACACCTTC. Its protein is CASSLVQEGIYGYTF.

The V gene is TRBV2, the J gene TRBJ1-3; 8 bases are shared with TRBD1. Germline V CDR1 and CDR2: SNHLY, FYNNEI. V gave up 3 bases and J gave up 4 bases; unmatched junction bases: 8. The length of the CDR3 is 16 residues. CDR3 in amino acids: CASSDSRGLSGNTIYF. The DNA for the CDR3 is TGTGCCAGCAGTGATAGCAGGGGGCTGTCCGGAAACACCATATATTTT.

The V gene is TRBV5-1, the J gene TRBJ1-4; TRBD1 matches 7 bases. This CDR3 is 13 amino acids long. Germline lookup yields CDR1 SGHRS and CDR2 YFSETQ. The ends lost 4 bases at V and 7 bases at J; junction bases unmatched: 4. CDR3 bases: TGCGCCAGCAGCGCCAACAGGGGTGAAAAACTGTTTTTT. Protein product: CASSANRGEKLFF.

CDR3 sequence reads: CASSPQAGSYEQYV. In DNA, the CDR3 is TGTGCCAGCAGCCCTCAGGCAGGCTCCTACGAGCAGTACGTC. The chain uses TRBV5-4 and TRBJ2-7; the D is unclear. The length of the CDR3 is 14 residues. V lost 4 bases and J lost 0, with 11 bases in between. Germline CDR1 is SGHNT and CDR2 is YYREEE (reference sequence).

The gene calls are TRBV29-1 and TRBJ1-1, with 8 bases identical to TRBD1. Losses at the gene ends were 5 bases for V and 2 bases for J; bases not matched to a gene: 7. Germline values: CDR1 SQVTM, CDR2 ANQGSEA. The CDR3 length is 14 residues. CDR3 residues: CSVPRGLINTEAFF. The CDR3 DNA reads TGCAGCGTTCCCAGGGGGCTAATAAACACTGAAGCTTTCTTT.

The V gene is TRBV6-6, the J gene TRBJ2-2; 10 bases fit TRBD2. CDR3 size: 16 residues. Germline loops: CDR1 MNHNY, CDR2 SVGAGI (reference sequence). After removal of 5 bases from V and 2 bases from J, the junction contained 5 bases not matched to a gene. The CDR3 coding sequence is TGTGCCAGCAGTATCGGACTAGCGGCAAACACCGGGGAGCTGTTTTTT. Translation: CASSIGLAANTGELFF.

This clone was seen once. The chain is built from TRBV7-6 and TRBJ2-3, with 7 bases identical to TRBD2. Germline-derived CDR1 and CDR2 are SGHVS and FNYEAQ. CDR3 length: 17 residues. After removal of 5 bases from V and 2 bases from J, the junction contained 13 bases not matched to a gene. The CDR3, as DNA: TGTGCCAGCAGCCCATGGGGAGGGCCGGTTATCACAGATACGCAGTATTTT. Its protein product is CASSPWGGPVITDTQYF.

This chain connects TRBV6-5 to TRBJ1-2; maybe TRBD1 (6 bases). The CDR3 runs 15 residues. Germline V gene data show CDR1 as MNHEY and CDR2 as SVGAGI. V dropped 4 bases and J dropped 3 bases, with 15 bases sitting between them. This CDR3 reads CASSSPTGSDYGYTF. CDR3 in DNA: TGTGCCAGCAGTTCCCCAACAGGGTCAGACTATGGCTACACCTTC.

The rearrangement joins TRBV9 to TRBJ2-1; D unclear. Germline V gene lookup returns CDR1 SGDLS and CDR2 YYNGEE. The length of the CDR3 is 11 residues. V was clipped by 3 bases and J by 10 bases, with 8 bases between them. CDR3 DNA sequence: TGTGCCAGCAGCGCGATGGGAGAGCAGTTCTTC. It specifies CASSAMGEQFF.

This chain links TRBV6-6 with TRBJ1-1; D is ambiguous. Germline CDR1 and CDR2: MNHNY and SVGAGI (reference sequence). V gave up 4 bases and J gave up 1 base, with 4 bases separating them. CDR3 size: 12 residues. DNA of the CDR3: TGTGCCAGCAGTTCCGGGAACACTGAAGCTTTCTTT. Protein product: CASSSGNTEAFF.

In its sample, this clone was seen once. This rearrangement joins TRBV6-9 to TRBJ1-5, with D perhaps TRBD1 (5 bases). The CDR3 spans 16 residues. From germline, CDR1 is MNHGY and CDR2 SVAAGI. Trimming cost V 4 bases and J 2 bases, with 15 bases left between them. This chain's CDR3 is CASSCRATGGNQPQHF. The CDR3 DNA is TGTGCCAGCAGTTGCAGGGCCACGGGGGGCAATCAGCCCCAGCATTTT.

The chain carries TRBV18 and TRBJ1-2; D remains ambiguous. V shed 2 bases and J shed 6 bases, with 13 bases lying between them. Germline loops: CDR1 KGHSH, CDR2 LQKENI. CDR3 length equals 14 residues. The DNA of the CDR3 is TGTGCCAGCTCACCAGTGGAGACGAAAGATGGCTACACCTTC. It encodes CASSPVETKDGYTF.

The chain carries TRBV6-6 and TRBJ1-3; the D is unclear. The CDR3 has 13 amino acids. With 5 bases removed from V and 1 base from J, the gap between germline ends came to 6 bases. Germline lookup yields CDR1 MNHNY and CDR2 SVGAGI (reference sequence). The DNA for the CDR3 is TGTGCCAGCAGTGACGGTTCTGGAAACACCATATATTTT. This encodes CASSDGSGNTIYF.

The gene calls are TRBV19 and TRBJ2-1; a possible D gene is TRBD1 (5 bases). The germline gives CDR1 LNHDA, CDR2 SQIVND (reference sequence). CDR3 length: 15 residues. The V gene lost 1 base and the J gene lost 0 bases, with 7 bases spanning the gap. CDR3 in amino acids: CASSIADSSYNEQFF. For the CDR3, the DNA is TGTGCCAGTAGTATAGCAGACAGCTCCTACAATGAGCAGTTCTTC.

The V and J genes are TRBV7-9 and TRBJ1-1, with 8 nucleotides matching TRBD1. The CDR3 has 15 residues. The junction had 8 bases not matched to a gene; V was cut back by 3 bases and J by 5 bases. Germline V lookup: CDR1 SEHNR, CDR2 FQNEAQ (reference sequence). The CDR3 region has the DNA TGTGCCAGCAGCTTCCCGGACAGGGTGGGGACTGAAGCTTTCTTT. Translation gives CASSFPDRVGTEAFF.